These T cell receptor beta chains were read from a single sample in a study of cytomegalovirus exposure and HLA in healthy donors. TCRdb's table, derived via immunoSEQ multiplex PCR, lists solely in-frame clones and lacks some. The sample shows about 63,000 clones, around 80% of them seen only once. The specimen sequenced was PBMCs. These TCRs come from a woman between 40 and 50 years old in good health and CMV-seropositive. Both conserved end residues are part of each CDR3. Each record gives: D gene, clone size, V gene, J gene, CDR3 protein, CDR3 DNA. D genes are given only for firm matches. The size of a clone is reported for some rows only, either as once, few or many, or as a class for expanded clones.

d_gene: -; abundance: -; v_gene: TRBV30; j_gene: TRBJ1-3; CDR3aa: CAWSGRASSGNTIYF; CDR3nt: TGTGCCTGGAGTGGCAGGGCGAGCTCTGGAAACACCATATATTTT
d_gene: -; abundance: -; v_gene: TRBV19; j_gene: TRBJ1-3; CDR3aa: CASSRGAGNTIYF; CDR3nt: TGTGCCAGTAGCCGAGGAGCCGGAAACACCATATATTTT
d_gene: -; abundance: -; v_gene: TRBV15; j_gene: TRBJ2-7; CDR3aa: CATGGFGGRGYEQYF; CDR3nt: TGTGCCACGGGGGGATTTGGTGGTAGGGGATACGAGCAGTACTTC
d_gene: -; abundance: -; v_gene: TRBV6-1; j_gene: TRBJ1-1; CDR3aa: CASRPTGYTEAFF; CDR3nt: TGTGCCAGCAGACCCACAGGGTACACTGAAGCTTTCTTT
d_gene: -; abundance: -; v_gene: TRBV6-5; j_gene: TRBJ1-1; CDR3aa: CASSITGRGTEAFF; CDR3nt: TGTGCCAGCAGTATAACCGGGAGGGGCACTGAAGCTTTCTTT
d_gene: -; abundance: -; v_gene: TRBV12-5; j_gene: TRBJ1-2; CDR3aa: CASGFGGAEGYTF; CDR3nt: TGTGCTAGTGGTTTCGGGGGGGCAGAGGGCTACACCTTC
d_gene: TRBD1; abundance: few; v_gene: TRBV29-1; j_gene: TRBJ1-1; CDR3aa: CSTGQRNTEAFF; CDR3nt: TGCAGCACGGGACAGAGGAACACTGAAGCTTTCTTT
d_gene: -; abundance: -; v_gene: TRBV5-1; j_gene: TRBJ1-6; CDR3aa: CASSDTGWTTPLHF; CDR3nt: TGCGCCAGCAGCGATACAGGGTGGACGACACCCCTCCACTTT
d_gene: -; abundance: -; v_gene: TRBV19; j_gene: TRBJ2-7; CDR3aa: CASSTDSGKAGEQYF; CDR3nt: TGTGCCAGTAGTACGGATAGCGGAAAGGCTGGCGAGCAGTACTTC
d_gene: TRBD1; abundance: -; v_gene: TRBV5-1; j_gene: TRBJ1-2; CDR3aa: CASSSGQGESYGYTF; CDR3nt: TGCGCCAGCAGCTCCGGACAGGGAGAGTCCTATGGCTACACCTTC
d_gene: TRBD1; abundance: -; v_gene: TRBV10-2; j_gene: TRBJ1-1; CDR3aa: CASSGTGGNTEAFF; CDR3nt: TGCGCCAGCAGTGGGACAGGGGGGAACACTGAAGCTTTCTTT
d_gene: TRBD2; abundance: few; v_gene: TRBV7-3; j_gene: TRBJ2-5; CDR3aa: CASSASGGLGTQYF; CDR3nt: TGTGCCAGCAGCGCTAGCGGGGGCCTAGGGACCCAGTACTTC
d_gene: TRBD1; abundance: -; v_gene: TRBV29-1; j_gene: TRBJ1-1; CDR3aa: CSVRTGPRNTEAFF; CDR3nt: TGCAGCGTTAGGACAGGGCCGAGGAACACTGAAGCTTTCTTT
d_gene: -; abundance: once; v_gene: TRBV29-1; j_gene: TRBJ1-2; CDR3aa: CSVEGQGNYGYTF; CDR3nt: TGCAGCGTTGAAGGGCAGGGAAACTATGGCTACACCTTC
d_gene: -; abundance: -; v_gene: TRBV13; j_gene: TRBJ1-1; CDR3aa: CASSASHTEAFF; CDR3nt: TGTGCCAGCAGTGCTAGCCACACTGAAGCTTTCTTT
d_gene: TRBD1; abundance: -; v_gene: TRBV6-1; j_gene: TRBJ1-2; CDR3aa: CASSESPGQVYGYTF; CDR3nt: TGTGCCAGCAGTGAGTCCCCGGGACAGGTCTATGGCTACACCTTC
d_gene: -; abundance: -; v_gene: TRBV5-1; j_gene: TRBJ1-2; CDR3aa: CASSLGIQANYGYTF; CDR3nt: TGCGCCAGCAGCTTGGGAATACAAGCTAACTATGGCTACACCTTC
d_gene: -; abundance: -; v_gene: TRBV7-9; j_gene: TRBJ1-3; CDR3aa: CSSSPDSHSGNTIYF; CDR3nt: TGTTCCAGCAGCCCGGACTCCCACTCTGGAAACACCATATATTTT
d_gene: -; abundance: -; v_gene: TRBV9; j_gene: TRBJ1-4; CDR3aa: CASSVGTSATNEKLFF; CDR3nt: TGTGCCAGCAGCGTAGGCACCAGTGCAACTAATGAAAAACTGTTTTTT
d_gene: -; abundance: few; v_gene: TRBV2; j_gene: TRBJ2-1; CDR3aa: CASSEPGWDEQFF; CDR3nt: TGTGCCAGCAGTGAACCCGGGTGGGATGAGCAGTTCTTC
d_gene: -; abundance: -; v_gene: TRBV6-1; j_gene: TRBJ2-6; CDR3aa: CASKGTGSGANVLTF; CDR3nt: TGTGCCAGCAAGGGAACAGGGTCGGGGGCCAACGTCCTGACTTTC
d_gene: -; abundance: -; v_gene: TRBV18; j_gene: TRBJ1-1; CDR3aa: CASSPGGAEAFF; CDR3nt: TGTGCCAGCTCACCGGGGGGGGCTGAAGCTTTCTTT
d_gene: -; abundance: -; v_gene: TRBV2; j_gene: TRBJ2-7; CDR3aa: CASSDDRTSYEQYF; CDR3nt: TGTGCCAGCAGTGATGACAGGACCTCCTACGAGCAGTACTTC